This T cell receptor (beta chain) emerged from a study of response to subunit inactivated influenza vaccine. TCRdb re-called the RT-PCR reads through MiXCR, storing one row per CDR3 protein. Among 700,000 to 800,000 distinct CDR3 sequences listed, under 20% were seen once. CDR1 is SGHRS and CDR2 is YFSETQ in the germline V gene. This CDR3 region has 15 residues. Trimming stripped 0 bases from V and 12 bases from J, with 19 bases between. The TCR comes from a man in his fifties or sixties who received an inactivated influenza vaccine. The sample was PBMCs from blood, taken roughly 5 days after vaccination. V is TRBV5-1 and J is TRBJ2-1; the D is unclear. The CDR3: CASSLELSLPGGQFF. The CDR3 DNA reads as TGCGCCAGCAGCTTGGAGCTGTCGCTACCAGGCGGGCAGTTCTTC.